The rows below give T cell receptor beta chains drawn from one sample of a study of blood T cell repertoires in COVID-19. Profiling relied on immunoSEQ multiplex PCR, and the TCRdb table lists in-frame clones only, not all of them. The sample has over 110,000 clones, around 84% seen once. Input material: peripheral blood. The receptor source for this set is a man between 60 and 75 years old with active or convalescent COVID-19. Both conserved end residues are part of each CDR3. D genes are given only for firm matches. Expanded clones are given a class, and other clones once, few, many or no size at all.

v_gene	j_gene	d_gene	abundance	CDR3nt	CDR3aa
TRBV15	TRBJ1-5	.	once	TGTGCCACCAGCAGAGTTATTAATCAGCCCCAGCATTTT	CATSRVINQPQHF
TRBV7-2	TRBJ2-5	.	few	TGTGCCAGCAGCTCGCCGACTAGTCCCGAGACCCAGTACTTC	CASSSPTSPETQYF
TRBV19	TRBJ1-2	TRBD1	.	TGTGCCAGTAGTAGCAACAGGGGGCGCGGCTACACCTTC	CASSSNRGRGYTF
TRBV14	TRBJ1-2	.	.	TGTGCCAGCAGCCCCCGCGGGGCCCTTGGCTACACCTTC	CASSPRGALGYTF
TRBV27	TRBJ2-6	.	.	TGTGCCAGCAAAATACAGGGTGCTGGGGCCAACGTCCTGACTTTC	CASKIQGAGANVLTF
TRBV3-1/TRBV3-2	TRBJ1-1	.	few	TGTGCCAGCAGCCCTACTGGAGGGGTCACTGAAGCTTTCTTT	CASSPTGGVTEAFF
TRBV7-7	TRBJ2-5	.	.	TGTGCCAGCAGCTTAGGCGGTCTCGGTGAGACCCAGTACTTC	CASSLGGLGETQYF
TRBV5-1	TRBJ1-4	.	.	TGCGCCAGCAGCCTGTCAGGGGTTGCAACTAATGAAAAACTGTTTTTT	CASSLSGVATNEKLFF
TRBV11-3	TRBJ1-3	.	once	TGTGCCAGCAGCATACAGGCGAGCTCTGGAAACACCATATATTTT	CASSIQASSGNTIYF
TRBV24-1	TRBJ1-5	.	.	TGTGCCACCAAGGACAGAGACAATCAGCCCCAGCATTTT	CATKDRDNQPQHF
TRBV27	TRBJ1-1	TRBD1	.	TGTGCCAGCAGTCCCGGGACAGGGGCTTCAAACACTGAAGCTTTCTTT	CASSPGTGASNTEAFF
TRBV4-3	TRBJ2-1	TRBD2	.	TGCGCCAGCAGCCAAGATCCCGGGGAGGCGGGAGGATTCGGTAATGAGCAGTTCTTC	CASSQDPGEAGGFGNEQFF
TRBV6-2/TRBV6-3	TRBJ2-4	.	.	TGTGCCAGCAGCACCGTGGTGAGGGCCAGCAACATTCAGTACTTC	CASSTVVRASNIQYF
TRBV25-1	TRBJ1-1	.	few	TGTGCCAGCAGTGAAGGGGGACACCCTGAAGCTTTCTTT	CASSEGGHPEAFF
TRBV7-2	TRBJ1-4	.	.	TGTGCCAGCCAACAGGGCTATAATGAAAAACTGTTTTTT	CASQQGYNEKLFF
TRBV5-4	TRBJ1-4	TRBD1	once	TGTGCCAGCAGCTTGGGGCCAGGGGGTGAAAAACTGTTTTTT	CASSLGPGGEKLFF
TRBV5-1	TRBJ2-3	.	.	TGCGCCAGCAGCCCTCTAAGTTCCGGCACAGATACGCAGTATTTT	CASSPLSSGTDTQYF
TRBV7-2	TRBJ2-3	.	.	TGTGCCAGCAGCCCGACTTATAGCACAGATACGCAGTATTTT	CASSPTYSTDTQYF
TRBV19	TRBJ1-5	TRBD1	.	TGTGCCAGTAGTGAGACAGGGAATCAGCCCCAGCATTTT	CASSETGNQPQHF
TRBV5-1	TRBJ1-6	.	.	TGCGCCAGCGGAACGGGGGATTCACCCCTCCACTTT	CASGTGDSPLHF
TRBV7-2	TRBJ1-3	TRBD1	.	TGTGCCAGCAGCTTTGGGACAGCCTTTTTGAGCTCTGGAAACACCATATATTTT	CASSFGTAFLSSGNTIYF
TRBV5-1	TRBJ2-5	TRBD2	.	TGCGCCAGCAGCTTGGCCCCGGGACTAGCGGGGGGCCTAGACCAAGAGACCCAGTACTTC	CASSLAPGLAGGLDQETQYF